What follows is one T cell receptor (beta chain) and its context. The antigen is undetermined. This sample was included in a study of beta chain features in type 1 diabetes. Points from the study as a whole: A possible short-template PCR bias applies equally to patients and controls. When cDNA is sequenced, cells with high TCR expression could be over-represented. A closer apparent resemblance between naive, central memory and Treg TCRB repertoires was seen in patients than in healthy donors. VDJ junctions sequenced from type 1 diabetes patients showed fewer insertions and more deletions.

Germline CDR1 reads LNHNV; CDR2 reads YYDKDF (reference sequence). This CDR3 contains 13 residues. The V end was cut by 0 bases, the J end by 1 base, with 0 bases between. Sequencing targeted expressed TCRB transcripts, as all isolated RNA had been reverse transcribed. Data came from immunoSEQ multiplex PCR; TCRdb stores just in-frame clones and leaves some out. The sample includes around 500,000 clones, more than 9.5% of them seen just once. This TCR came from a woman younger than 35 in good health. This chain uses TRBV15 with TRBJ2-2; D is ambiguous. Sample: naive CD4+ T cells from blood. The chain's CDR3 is CATSRENTGELFF. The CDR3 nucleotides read TGTGCCACCAGCAGAGAGAACACCGGGGAGCTGTTTTTT.